These 21 T cell receptor beta chains were sequenced from one sample in a study of T cell responses to AZD1222 COVID-19 vaccine. Sequenced by immunoSEQ multiplex PCR; TCRdb stores in-frame clones only, minus some. The table records 98,000 or so clones, roughly nine tenths of them present only once. The source material was peripheral blood, sampled on day 0 of MenACWY control vaccination. All receptors come from an adult in good health.

The chain recombines TRBV27 with TRBJ1-1; D perhaps matches TRBD1 (5 bases). This CDR3 spans 13 amino acids. V dropped 4 bases and J dropped 1 base, with 7 bases sitting between them. CDR1 is MNHEY and CDR2 is SMNVEV in the germline V gene (reference sequence). CDR3 sequence (DNA): TGTGCCAGCAGTTACAGGAGGAACACTGAAGCTTTCTTT. It codes for CASSYRRNTEAFF.

This chain joins TRBV5-6 and TRBJ1-1, with D unclear. Trimming removed 5 bases from V and 5 bases from J, with 10 bases in between. Germline assignment: CDR1 SGHDT and CDR2 YYEEEE. The CDR3 totals 12 residues. In DNA form, the CDR3 reads TGTGCCAGCAGTCCGGGTGGGACTGAAGCTTTCTTT. As protein: CASSPGGTEAFF.

This clone is a singleton in its sample. This chain joins TRBV6-6 and TRBJ1-2, with a weak D call TRBD1 (6 bases). The V gene lost 4 bases and the J gene lost 3 bases, with 12 bases spanning the gap. There are 14 residues in the CDR3. The germline CDR1 and CDR2 sequences are MNHNY and SVGAGI (reference sequence). CDR3 bases: TGTGCCAGCAGTTCCCTCCGGACAGACTATGGCTACACCTTC. Translation gives CASSSLRTDYGYTF.

This chain connects TRBV25-1 to TRBJ1-6, with TRBD1 matching over 9 bases. The V gene's germline CDR1 is MGHDK and CDR2 SYGVNS. V gave up 4 bases and J gave up 8 bases; unmatched junction bases: 9. The CDR3 spans 16 residues. CDR3 sequence (DNA): TGTGCCAGCAGTGTAACCGGGACAGGGAGTTATTCACCCCTCCACTTT. It codes for CASSVTGTGSYSPLHF.

The chain combines TRBV10-1 with TRBJ2-3, with TRBD2 as a possible D gene (5 bases). V shed 1 base and J shed 8 bases, with 10 bases lying between them. The CDR3 has 13 amino acids. The V gene's germline CDR1 is WNHNN and CDR2 SYGVQD (reference sequence). The DNA of the CDR3 is TGCGCCAGCAGTGAGTTGTCGGGAAGTACGCAGTATTTT. Protein product: CASSELSGSTQYF.

The chain joins TRBV7-2 to TRBJ2-7; D is possibly TRBD1 (6 bases). There are 14 residues in the CDR3. CDR1 and CDR2 from the germline V gene are SGHTA and FQGNSA. The V and J ends lost 5 bases and 6 bases respectively, with 17 bases between them. The CDR3 is CASSQNRASGEQYF. As DNA, the CDR3 is TGTGCCAGCAGCCAAAACAGGGCCTCGGGCGAGCAGTACTTC.

CDR3 DNA sequence: TGTGCCAGCAGTGCAAGGGGGCTCACTGAAGCTTTCTTT. Translating gives CASSARGLTEAFF. This chain connects TRBV27 to TRBJ1-1, with 7 positions matching TRBD1. This CDR3 is built from 13 residues. V lost 5 bases, J lost 4 bases, and 4 bases stayed unmatched. Germline assignment: CDR1 MNHEY and CDR2 SMNVEV (reference sequence).

This chain connects TRBV5-1 to TRBJ2-3; D uncertain. V lost 4 bases and J 14 bases, leaving 20 bases between the germline ends. Germline V gives CDR1 SGHRS, CDR2 YFSETQ. The CDR3 extends over 13 amino acids. The CDR3 loop reads CASSLDLSGSLYF. For the CDR3, the DNA is TGCGCCAGCAGCCTTGATCTCTCTGGCTCCTTGTATTTT.

This chain uses TRBV10-3 with TRBJ2-7; TRBD1 matches 8 bases. This CDR3 region has 12 residues. Germline loops: CDR1 ENHRY, CDR2 SYGVKD. Trimming at V came to 4 bases and at J to 6 bases, leaving 2 bases not matched to a gene. CDR3 in amino acids: CAISGQGLEQYF. The CDR3 DNA follows: TGTGCCATCAGTGGACAGGGGCTCGAGCAGTACTTC.

This chain uses TRBV27 with TRBJ1-2; 7 bases are a match to TRBD1. Unmatched junction bases numbered 5, after V lost 4 bases and J lost 3 bases. Looked up from germline, CDR1 is MNHEY and CDR2 is SMNVEV (reference sequence). The CDR3 runs 14 residues. In nucleotides, the CDR3 is TGTGCCAGCAGTTGGGGACAGCTGGACTATGGCTACACCTTC. Protein sequence: CASSWGQLDYGYTF.

CDR3 nucleotide sequence: TGTGCCAGCAGCTTAGCGGGGGGGCAGGGTACGCAGTATTTT. Its protein product is CASSLAGGQGTQYF. V and J are TRBV7-3 and TRBJ2-3; 9 nucleotides agree with TRBD2. The CDR3 runs to 14 residues. The V gene's germline CDR1 is SGHTA and CDR2 FQGTGA. Germline trimming cut 2 bases from V and 8 bases from J; bases unmatched to any gene: 5.

V gene TRBV6-5 combines with J gene TRBJ1-1, with D perhaps matching TRBD1 (6 bases). CDR3 length: 15 amino acids. The germline gives CDR1 MNHEY, CDR2 SVGAGI. V was trimmed by 7 bases and J by 0 bases, leaving 15 bases between them. The CDR3 region is CASTGQRIMNTEAFF. CDR3 DNA: TGTGCCAGCACCGGACAGAGGATCATGAACACTGAAGCTTTCTTT.

The chain combines TRBV2 with TRBJ1-1; 7 positions match TRBD1. The germline gives CDR1 SNHLY, CDR2 FYNNEI. Trimming took 5 bases from V and 6 from J; bases not matched to a gene: 9. This CDR3 has 14 amino acids. The CDR3 loop is CASSSRGTAAEAFF. The CDR3 DNA follows: TGTGCCAGCAGTTCCAGGGGGACAGCTGCTGAAGCTTTCTTT. The full variable domain, in which reference TRBV2 and TRBJ1-1 provide the parts outside the CDR3, is EPEVTQTPSHQVTQMGQEVILRCVPISNHLYFYWYRQILGQKVEFLVSFYNNEISEKSEIFDDQFSVERPDGSNFTLKIRSTKLEDSAMYFCASSSRGTAAEAFFGQGTRLTVV.

The rearrangement uses TRBV29-1 and TRBJ1-1, with TRBD1 identical over 8 bases. V was clipped by 6 bases and J by 4 bases; unmatched bases: 4. The length of the CDR3 is 12 residues. Germline CDR1 reads SQVTM; CDR2 reads ANQGSEA. The CDR3 here is CSVGQGFTEAFF. The DNA for the CDR3 is TGCAGCGTCGGACAGGGTTTCACTGAAGCTTTCTTT.

J is TRBJ2-2 and V is TRBV5-4; D ambiguous. Germline V CDR1 and CDR2: SGHNT, YYREEE (reference sequence). This CDR3 comprises 13 residues. Trimming took off 0 bases at V and 4 bases at J, with 4 bases between the two ends. As DNA, the CDR3 is TGTGCCAGCAGCTTGGATTCCACCGGGGAGCTGTTTTTT. Its protein product is CASSLDSTGELFF. Filled out from reference TRBV5-4 and TRBJ2-2, the complete variable domain reads ETGVTQSPTHLIKTRGQQVTLRCSSQSGHNTVSWYQQALGQGPQFIFQYYREEENGRGNFPPRFSGLQFPNYSSELNVNALELDDSALYLCASSLDSTGELFFGEGSRLTVL.

The V and J genes are TRBV11-3 and TRBJ2-4, with 8 bases matching TRBD1. Germline values: CDR1 SGHNT, CDR2 YENEEA. The CDR3 loop spans 16 amino acids. The V gene end was trimmed by 5 bases and the J gene end by 4 bases; junction bases not matched to a gene: 10. The CDR3 region is CASSQGATGAKNIQYF. CDR3 nucleotide sequence: TGTGCCAGCAGCCAGGGGGCGACTGGGGCAAAAAACATTCAGTACTTC. The complete variable domain, with remaining parts taken from reference TRBV11-3 and TRBJ2-4, reads EAGVVQSPRYKIIEKKQPVAFWCNPISGHNTLYWYLQNLGQGPELLIRYENEEAVDDSQLPKDRFSAERLKGVDSTLKIQPAELGDSAVYLCASSQGATGAKNIQYFGAGTRLSVL.

V and J are TRBV5-1 and TRBJ2-1; TRBD2 might be the D (6 bases). The germline CDR1 and CDR2 sequences are SGHRS and YFSETQ. The CDR3 extends over 14 amino acids. Trimming cost V 0 bases and J 6 bases, with 10 bases left between them. The CDR3 DNA reads as TGCGCCAGCAGCTTGGTGATGGGGGGCAATGAGCAGTTCTTC. Translation gives CASSLVMGGNEQFF. The entire variable domain, with the rest obtained from reference TRBV5-1 and TRBJ2-1, is as follows: KAGVTQTPRYLIKTRGQQVTLSCSPISGHRSVSWYQQTPGQGLQFLFEYFSETQRNKGNFPGRFSGRQFSNSRSEMNVSTLELGDSALYLCASSLVMGGNEQFFGPGTRLTVL.

The chain uses TRBV5-1 and TRBJ1-6, with TRBD1 identical over 7 bases. V shed 5 bases, J shed 7 bases, and the junction held 3 bases outside the gene matches. The germline CDR1 and CDR2 sequences are SGHRS and YFSETQ. This CDR3 region has 13 residues. DNA for the CDR3: TGCGCCAGCAGACTGACAGGGAATTCACCCCTCCACTTT. It is translated as CASRLTGNSPLHF.

The chain couples TRBV5-4 to TRBJ2-1; possibly TRBD2 for D (6 bases). The CDR3 runs to 13 residues. Germline V gene lookup returns CDR1 SGHNT and CDR2 YYREEE (reference sequence). V was cut by 6 bases and J by 8 bases, with 15 bases left in between. CDR3 bases: TGTGCCAGCACCCGGACCGGGGGAGATGAGCAGTTCTTC. Protein product: CASTRTGGDEQFF.

This chain joins TRBV29-1 and TRBJ1-1; no clear D. CDR3 length equals 14 residues. From germline, CDR1 is SQVTM and CDR2 ANQGSEA. Trimming cost V 4 bases and J 1 base, with 13 bases left between them. CDR3 DNA: TGCAGCGTTGTCCCCTTAGAGAGGAACACTGAAGCTTTCTTT. It is translated as CSVVPLERNTEAFF.

The chain has TRBV29-1 and TRBJ2-1; D remains unclear. Germline values: CDR1 SQVTM, CDR2 ANQGSEA. V lost 4 bases, J lost 6 bases, and 4 bases lay in between. The CDR3 totals 10 residues. The CDR3 DNA is TGCAGCGTTGGGGCCAATGAGCAGTTCTTC. Translating it yields CSVGANEQFF.